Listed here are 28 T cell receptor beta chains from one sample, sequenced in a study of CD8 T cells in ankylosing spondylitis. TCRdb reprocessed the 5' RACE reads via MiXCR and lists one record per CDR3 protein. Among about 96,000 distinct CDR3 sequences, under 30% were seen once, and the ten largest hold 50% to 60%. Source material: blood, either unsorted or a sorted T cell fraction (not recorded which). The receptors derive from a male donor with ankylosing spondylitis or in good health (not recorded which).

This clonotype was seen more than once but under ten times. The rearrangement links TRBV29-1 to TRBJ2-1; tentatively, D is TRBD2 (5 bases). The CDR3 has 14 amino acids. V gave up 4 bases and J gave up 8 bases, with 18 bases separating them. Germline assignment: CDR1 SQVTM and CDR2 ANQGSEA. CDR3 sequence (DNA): TGCAGCGTTGTCCTTAGGACTGTTATCGATGAGCAGTTCTTC. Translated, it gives CSVVLRTVIDEQFF.

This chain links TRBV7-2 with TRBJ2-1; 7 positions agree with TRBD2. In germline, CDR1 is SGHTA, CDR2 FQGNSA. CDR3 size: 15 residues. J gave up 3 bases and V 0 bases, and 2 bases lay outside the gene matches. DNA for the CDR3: TGTGCCAGCAGCTTAGCGAGCGGGATCTACAATGAGCAGTTCTTC. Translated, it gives CASSLASGIYNEQFF.

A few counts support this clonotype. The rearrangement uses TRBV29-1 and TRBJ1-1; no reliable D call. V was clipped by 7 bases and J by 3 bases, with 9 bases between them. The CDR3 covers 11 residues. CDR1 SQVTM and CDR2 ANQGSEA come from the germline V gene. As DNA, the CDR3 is TGCAGCGGCGGATTTTACACTGAAGCTTTCTTT. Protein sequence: CSGGFYTEAFF.

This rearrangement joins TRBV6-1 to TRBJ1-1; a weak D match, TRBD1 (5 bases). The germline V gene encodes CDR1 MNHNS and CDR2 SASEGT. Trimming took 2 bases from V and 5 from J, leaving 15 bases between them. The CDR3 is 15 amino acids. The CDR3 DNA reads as TGTGCCAGCAGTGAATTTGGTGGGGGGAGGACTGAAGCTTTCTTT. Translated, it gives CASSEFGGGRTEAFF.

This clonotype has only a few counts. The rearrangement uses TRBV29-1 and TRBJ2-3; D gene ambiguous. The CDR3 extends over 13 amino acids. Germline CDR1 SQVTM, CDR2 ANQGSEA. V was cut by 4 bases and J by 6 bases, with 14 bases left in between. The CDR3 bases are TGCAGCGTTGCATCTAGGTCTCCGGATACGCAGTATTTT. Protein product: CSVASRSPDTQYF.

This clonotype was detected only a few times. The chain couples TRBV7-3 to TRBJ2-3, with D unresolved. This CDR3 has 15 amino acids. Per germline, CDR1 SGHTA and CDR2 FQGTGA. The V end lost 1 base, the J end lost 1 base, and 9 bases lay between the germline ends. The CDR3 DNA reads TGTGCCAGCAGCTTAAGGGGATTCGGCACAGATACGCAGTATTTT. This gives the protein CASSLRGFGTDTQYF.

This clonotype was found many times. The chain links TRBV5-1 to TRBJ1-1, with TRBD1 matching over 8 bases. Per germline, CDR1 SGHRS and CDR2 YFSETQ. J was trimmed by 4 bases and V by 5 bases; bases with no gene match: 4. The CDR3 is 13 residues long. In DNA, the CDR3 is TGCGCCAGCAGACTGGACAGGGCCACTGAAGCTTTCTTT. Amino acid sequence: CASRLDRATEAFF.

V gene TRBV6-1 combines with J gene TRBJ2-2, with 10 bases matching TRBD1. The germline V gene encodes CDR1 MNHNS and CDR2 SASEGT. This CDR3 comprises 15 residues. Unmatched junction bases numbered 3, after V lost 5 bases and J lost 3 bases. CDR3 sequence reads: CASSTTGGDTGELFF. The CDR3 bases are TGTGCCAGCAGTACGACAGGGGGCGACACCGGGGAGCTGTTTTTT.

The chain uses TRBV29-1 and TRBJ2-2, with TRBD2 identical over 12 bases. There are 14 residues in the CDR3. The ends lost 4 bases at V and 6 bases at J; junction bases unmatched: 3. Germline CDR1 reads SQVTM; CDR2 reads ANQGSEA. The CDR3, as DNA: TGCAGCGTTGCCGCTAGCGGGGGGGCCGGGGAGCTGTTTTTT. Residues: CSVAASGGAGELFF.

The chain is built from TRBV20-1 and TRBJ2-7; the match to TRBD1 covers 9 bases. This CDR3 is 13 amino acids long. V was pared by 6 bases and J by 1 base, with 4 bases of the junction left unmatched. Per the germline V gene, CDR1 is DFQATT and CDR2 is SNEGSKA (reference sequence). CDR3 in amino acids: CSATGGVSYEQYF. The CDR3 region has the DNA TGCAGTGCCACAGGGGGCGTATCCTACGAGCAGTACTTC.

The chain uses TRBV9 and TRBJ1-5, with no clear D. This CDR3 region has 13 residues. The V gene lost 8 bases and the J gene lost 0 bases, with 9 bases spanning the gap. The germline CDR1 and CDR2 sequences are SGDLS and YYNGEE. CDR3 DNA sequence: TGTGCCAGTGGCCCCGATAGCAATCAGCCCCAGCATTTT. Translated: CASGPDSNQPQHF.

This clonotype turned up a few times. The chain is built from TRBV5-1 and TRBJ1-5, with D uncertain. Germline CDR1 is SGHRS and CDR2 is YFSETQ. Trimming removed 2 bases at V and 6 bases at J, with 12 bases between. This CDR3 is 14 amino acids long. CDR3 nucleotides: TGCGCCAGCAGCTTTGCGGGAAACGGTCAGCCCCAGCATTTT. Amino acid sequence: CASSFAGNGQPQHF.

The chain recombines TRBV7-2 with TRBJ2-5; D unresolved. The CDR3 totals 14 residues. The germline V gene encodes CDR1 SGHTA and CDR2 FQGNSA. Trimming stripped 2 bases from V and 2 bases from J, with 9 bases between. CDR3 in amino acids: CASSLPGRQETQYF. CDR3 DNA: TGTGCCAGCAGCTTACCCGGCAGACAAGAGACCCAGTACTTC.

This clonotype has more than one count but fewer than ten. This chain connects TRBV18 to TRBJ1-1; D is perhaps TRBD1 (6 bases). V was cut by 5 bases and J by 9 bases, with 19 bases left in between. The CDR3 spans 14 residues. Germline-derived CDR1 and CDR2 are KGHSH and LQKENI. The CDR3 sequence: CASSSMTQGAKAFF. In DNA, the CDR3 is TGTGCCAGCTCATCTATGACACAGGGAGCTAAAGCTTTCTTT.

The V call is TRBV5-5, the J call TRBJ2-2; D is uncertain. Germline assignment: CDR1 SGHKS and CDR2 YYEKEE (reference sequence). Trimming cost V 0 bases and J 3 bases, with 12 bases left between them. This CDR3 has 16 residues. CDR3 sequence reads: CASSLVVGSDTGELFF. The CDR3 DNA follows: TGTGCCAGCAGCTTGGTTGTGGGTTCAGACACCGGGGAGCTGTTTTTT.

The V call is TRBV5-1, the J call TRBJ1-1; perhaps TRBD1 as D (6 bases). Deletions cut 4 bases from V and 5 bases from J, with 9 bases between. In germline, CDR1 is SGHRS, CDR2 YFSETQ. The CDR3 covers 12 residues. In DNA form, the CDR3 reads TGCGCCAGCAGCCCAGGGGATACTGAAGCTTTCTTT. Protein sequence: CASSPGDTEAFF.

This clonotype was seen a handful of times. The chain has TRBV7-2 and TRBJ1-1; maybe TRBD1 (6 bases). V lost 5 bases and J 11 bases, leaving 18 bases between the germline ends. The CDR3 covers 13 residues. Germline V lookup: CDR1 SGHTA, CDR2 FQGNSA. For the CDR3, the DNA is TGTGCCAGCAGCCTCGGGAGGGGGAGGCGGGCTTTCTTT. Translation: CASSLGRGRRAFF.

CDR3 bases: TGCGCCAGCAGTAACAGACAGGGGGGGGCCTACGAGCAGTACTTC. This encodes CASSNRQGGAYEQYF. The chain is built from TRBV10-2 and TRBJ2-7; 9 bases are shared with TRBD1. Unmatched junction bases numbered 7, after V lost 5 bases and J lost 2 bases. Germline lookup yields CDR1 WSHSY and CDR2 SAAADI. This CDR3 spans 15 amino acids.

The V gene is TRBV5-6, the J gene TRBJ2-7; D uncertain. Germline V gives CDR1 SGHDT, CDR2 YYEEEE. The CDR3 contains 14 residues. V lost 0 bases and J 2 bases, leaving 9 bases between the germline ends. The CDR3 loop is CASSLGSATYEQYF. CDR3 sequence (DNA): TGTGCCAGCAGCTTGGGCTCCGCCACCTACGAGCAGTACTTC.

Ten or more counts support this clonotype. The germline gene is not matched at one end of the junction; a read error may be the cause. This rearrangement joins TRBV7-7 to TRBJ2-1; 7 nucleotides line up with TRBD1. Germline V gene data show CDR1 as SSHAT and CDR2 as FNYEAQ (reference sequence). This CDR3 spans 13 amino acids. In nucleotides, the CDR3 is TGTGCTAGCAGCTTAGGGACAGTCCATGAGCAGTTCTTC. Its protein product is CASSLGTVHEQFF.

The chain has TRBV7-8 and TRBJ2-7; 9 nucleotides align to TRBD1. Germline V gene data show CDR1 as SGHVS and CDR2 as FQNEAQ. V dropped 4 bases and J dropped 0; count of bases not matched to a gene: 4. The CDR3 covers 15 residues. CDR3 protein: CASSSGTGSSYEQYF. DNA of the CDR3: TGTGCCAGCAGCTCCGGGACAGGGAGCTCCTACGAGCAGTACTTC.

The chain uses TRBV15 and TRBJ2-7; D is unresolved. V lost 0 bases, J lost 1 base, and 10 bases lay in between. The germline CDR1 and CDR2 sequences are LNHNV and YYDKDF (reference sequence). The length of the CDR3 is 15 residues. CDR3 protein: CATSRDRLGSYEQYV. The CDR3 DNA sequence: TGTGCCACCAGCAGAGACAGGTTAGGGTCCTACGAGCAGTACGTC.

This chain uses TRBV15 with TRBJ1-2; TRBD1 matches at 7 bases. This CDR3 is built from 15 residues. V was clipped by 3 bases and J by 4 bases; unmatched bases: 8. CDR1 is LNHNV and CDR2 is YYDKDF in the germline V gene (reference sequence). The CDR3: CATSREGQSTYGYTF. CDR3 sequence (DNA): TGTGCCACCAGCAGGGAGGGACAGTCAACCTATGGCTACACCTTC.

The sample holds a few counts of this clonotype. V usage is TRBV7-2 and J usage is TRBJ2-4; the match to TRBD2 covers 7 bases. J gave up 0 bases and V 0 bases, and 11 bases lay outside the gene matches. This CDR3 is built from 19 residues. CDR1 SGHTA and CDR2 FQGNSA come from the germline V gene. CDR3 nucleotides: TGTGCCAGCAGCTTAGCGAGTCTAGCGGTGATGCTAGCCAAAAACATTCAGTACTTC. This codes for CASSLASLAVMLAKNIQYF. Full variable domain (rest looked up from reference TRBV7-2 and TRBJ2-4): GAGVSQSPSNKVTEKGKDVELRCDPISGHTALYWYRQSLGQGLEFLIYFQGNSAPDKSGLPSDRFSAERTGGSVSTLTIQRTQQEDSAVYLCASSLASLAVMLAKNIQYFGAGTRLSVL.

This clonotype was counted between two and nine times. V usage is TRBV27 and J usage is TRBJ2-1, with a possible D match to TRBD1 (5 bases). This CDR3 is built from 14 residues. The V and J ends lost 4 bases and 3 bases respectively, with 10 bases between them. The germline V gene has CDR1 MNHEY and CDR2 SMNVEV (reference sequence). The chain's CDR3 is CASSSMTVYNEQFF. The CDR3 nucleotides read TGTGCCAGCAGTTCCATGACAGTCTACAATGAGCAGTTCTTC.

The CDR3 DNA reads as TGTGCCAGCAGTCCAGGGGGCGGGGGGGCGCGAAATGAGCAGTTCTTC. Translated: CASSPGGGGARNEQFF. The chain employs TRBV28 and TRBJ2-1, with D possibly matching TRBD2 (9 bases). The germline CDR1 and CDR2 sequences are MDHEN and SYDVKM. The CDR3 runs to 16 residues. Trimming cost V 5 bases and J 7 bases, with 21 bases left between them. Supplemented by reference TRBV28 and TRBJ2-1, the full variable domain reads DVKVTQSSRYLVKRTGEKVFLECVQDMDHENMFWYRQDPGLGLRLIYFSYDVKMKEKGDIPEGYSVSREKKERFSLILESASTNQTSMYLCASSPGGGGARNEQFFGPGTRLTVL.

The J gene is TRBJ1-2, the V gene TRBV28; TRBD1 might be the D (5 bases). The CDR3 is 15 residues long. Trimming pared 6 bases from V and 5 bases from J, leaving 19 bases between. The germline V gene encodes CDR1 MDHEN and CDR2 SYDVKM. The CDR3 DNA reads TGTGCCAGCAGGGAGCCGGAGGGGCGCGTTTATGGCTACACCTTC. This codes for CASREPEGRVYGYTF.

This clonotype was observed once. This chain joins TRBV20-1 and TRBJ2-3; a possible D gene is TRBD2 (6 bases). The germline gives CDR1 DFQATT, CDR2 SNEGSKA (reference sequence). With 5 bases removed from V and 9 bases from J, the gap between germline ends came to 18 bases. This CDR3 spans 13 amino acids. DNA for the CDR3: TGCAGTGCTTGGGGACTGGGGCTTGCGACGCAGTATTTT. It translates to CSAWGLGLATQYF.